This entry concerns a single T cell receptor beta chain. Sequencing was performed with immunoSEQ multiplex PCR; in TCRdb, only in-frame clones are kept and a portion is missing. The data show about 87,000 clones, around 84% seen once. The sample belongs to a study of radiotherapy plus CTLA-4 blockade in lung cancer. Per the germline V gene, CDR1 is SGHRS and CDR2 is YFSETQ. Trimming removed 0 bases from V and 7 bases from J, with 10 bases in between. This CDR3 is 14 amino acids long. The specimen comprised peripheral blood, sampled from a patient treated with radiotherapy plus ipilimumab. The V call is TRBV5-1, the J call TRBJ1-4, with D unclear. The receptor was derived from a human donor with non-small cell lung cancer that progressed on radiotherapy plus ipilimumab. CDR3 sequence: CASSLGGVSEKLFF. The CDR3 DNA is TGCGCCAGCAGCTTGGGGGGTGTAAGTGAAAAACTGTTTTTT.